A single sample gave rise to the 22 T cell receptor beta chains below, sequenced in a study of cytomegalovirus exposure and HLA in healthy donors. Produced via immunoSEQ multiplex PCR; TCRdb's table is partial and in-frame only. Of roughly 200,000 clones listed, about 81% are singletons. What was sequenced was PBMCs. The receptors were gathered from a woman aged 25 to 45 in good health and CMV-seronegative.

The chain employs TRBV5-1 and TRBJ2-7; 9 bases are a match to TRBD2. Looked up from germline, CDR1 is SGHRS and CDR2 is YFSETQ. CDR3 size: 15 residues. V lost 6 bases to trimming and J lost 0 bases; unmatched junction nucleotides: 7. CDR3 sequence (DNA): TGCGCCAGCACCCTGGGTAGCGGGAGCTCCTACGAGCAGTACTTC. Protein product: CASTLGSGSSYEQYF.

In DNA, the CDR3 is TGTGCCAGCAGCCACAGAAAGAGGATTGGGAGACAGGGTGGCTACGAGCAGTACTTC. This translates into CASSHRKRIGRQGGYEQYF. The chain employs TRBV14 and TRBJ2-7, with 7 bases fitting TRBD1. The V segment lost 3 bases and the J segment 3 bases; nucleotides outside the gene matches: 20. Germline assignment: CDR1 SGHDN and CDR2 FVKESK. CDR3 length: 19 residues.

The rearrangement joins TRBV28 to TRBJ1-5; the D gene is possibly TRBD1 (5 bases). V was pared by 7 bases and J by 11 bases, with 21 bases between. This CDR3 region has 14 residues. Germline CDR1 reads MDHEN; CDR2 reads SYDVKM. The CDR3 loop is CASIGGGGFVAQHF. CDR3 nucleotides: TGTGCCAGCATCGGCGGGGGGGGATTTGTAGCCCAGCATTTT.

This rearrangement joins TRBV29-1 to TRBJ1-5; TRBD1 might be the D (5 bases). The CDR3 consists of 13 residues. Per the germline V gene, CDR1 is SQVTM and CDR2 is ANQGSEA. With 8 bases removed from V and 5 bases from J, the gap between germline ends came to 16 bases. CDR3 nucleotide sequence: TGCAGCATTGGGGCAGGGATGGATCAGCCCCAGCATTTT. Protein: CSIGAGMDQPQHF.

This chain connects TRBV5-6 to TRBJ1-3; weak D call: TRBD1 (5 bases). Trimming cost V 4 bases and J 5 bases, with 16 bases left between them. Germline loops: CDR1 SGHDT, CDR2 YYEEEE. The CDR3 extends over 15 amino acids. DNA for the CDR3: TGTGCCAGCAGCCTGGGCGTGGGGCCTCGAAACACCATATATTTT. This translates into CASSLGVGPRNTIYF. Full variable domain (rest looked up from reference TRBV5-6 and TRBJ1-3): DAGVTQSPTHLIKTRGQQVTLRCSPKSGHDTVSWYQQALGQGPQFIFQYYEEEERQRGNFPDRFSGHQFPNYSSELNVNALLLGDSALYLCASSLGVGPRNTIYFGEGSWLTVV.

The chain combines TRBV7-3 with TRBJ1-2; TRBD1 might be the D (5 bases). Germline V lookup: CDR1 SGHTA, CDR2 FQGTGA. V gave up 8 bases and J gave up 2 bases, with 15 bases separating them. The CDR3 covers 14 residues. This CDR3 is CASRTIRVNYGYTF. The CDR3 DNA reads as TGTGCCAGCCGGACAATCAGGGTAAACTATGGCTACACCTTC.

This CDR3 reads CASSRDGTATNEKLFF. The CDR3, as DNA: TGTGCCAGCTCACGGGACGGGACAGCAACTAATGAAAAACTGTTTTTT. The chain recombines TRBV18 with TRBJ1-4, with TRBD1 matching 7 bases. Per the germline V gene, CDR1 is KGHSH and CDR2 is LQKENI. V trimming: 4 bases; J trimming: 0 bases; junction bases outside the gene matches: 5. The CDR3 covers 16 residues.

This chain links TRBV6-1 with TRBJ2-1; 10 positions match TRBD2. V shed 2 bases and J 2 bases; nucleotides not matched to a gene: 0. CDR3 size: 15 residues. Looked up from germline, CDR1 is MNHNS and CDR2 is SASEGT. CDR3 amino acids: CASSELAGAYNEQFF. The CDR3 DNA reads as TGTGCCAGCAGTGAACTAGCGGGAGCCTACAATGAGCAGTTCTTC.

The CDR3 reads CAWSVGTGGYEAFF. The CDR3 DNA sequence: TGTGCCTGGAGTGTTGGGACAGGGGGTTATGAAGCTTTCTTT. J is TRBJ1-1 and V is TRBV30; the match to TRBD1 covers 11 bases. Germline loops: CDR1 GTSNPN, CDR2 SVGIG (reference sequence). Germline trimming cut 0 bases from V and 7 bases from J; bases unmatched to any gene: 4. The CDR3 runs 14 residues.

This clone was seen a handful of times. CDR3 protein: CASRRTGLDNQPQHF. CDR3 in DNA: TGTGCCAGTAGAAGGACAGGGTTGGACAATCAGCCCCAGCATTTT. The chain links TRBV19 to TRBJ1-5, with TRBD1 matching 8 bases. The CDR3 length is 15 residues. The J segment lost 3 bases and the V segment lost 6 bases, leaving 7 bases of the junction unmatched. The germline V gene has CDR1 LNHDA and CDR2 SQIVND (reference sequence).

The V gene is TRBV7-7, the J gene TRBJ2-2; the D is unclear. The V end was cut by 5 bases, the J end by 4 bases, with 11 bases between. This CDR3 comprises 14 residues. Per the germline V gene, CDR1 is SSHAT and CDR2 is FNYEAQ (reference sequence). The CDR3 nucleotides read TGTGCCAGCAGCCCAGCCTGGGCCACCGGGGAGCTGTTTTTT. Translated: CASSPAWATGELFF.

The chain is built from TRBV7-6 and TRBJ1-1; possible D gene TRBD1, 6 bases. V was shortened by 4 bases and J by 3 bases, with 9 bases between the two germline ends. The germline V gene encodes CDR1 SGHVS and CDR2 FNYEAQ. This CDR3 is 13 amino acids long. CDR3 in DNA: TGTGCCAGCAGCTCCGGACAGTACACTGAAGCTTTCTTT. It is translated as CASSSGQYTEAFF.

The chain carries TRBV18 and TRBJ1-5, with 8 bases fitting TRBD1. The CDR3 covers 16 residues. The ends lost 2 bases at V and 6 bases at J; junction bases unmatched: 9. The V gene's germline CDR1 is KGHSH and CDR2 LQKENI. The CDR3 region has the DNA TGTGCCAGCTCACCAGCGGGACAGGCTTCGTCTCAGCCCCAGCATTTT. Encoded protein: CASSPAGQASSQPQHF.

CDR3 amino acids: CASSPRPGTSGTYNEQFF. The CDR3 DNA reads as TGTGCCAGCAGCCCACGGCCCGGGACTAGCGGGACCTACAATGAGCAGTTCTTC. The rearrangement uses TRBV11-2 and TRBJ2-1, with 13 bases identical to TRBD2. Germline V lookup: CDR1 SGHAT, CDR2 FQNNGV. With V trimmed by 5 bases and J by 2 bases, 9 bases remained unmatched. The CDR3 covers 18 residues. Based on the CDR3 plus reference TRBV11-2 and TRBJ2-1, the full variable domain is EAGVAQSPRYKIIEKRQSVAFWCNPISGHATLYWYQQILGQGPKLLIQFQNNGVVDDSQLPKDRFSAERLKGVDSTLKIQPAKLEDSAVYLCASSPRPGTSGTYNEQFFGPGTRLTVL.

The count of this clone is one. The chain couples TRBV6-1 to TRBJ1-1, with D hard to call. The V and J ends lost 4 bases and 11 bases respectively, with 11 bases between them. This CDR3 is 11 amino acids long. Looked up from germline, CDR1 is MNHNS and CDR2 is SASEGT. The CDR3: CASSVIFRAFF. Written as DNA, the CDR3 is TGTGCCAGCAGTGTGATATTCCGGGCTTTCTTT.

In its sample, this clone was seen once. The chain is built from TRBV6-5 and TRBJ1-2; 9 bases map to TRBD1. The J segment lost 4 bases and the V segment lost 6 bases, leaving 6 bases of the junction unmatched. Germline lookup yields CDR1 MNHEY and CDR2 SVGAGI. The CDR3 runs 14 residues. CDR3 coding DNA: TGTGCCAGCAGGAAAGGACAGGGGCGCTATGGCTACACCTTC. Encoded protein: CASRKGQGRYGYTF.

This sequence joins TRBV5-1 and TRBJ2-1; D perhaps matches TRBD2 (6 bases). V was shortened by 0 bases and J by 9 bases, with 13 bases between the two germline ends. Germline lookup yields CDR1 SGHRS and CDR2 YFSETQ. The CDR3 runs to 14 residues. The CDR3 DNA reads TGCGCCAGCAGCTTGGGCGGGATTAGGCCTGAGCAGTTCTTC. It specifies CASSLGGIRPEQFF.

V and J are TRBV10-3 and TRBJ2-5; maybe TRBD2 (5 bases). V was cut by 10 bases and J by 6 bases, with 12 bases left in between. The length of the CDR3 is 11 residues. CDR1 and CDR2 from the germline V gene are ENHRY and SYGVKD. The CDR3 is CATGMVQTQYF. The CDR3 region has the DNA TGTGCCACCGGGATGGTCCAGACCCAGTACTTC.

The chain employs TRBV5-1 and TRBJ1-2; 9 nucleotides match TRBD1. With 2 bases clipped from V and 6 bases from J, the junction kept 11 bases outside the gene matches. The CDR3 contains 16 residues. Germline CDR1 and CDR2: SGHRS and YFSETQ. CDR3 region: CASSLEPGQGSHGYTF. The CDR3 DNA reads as TGCGCCAGCAGCTTAGAGCCGGGACAGGGTAGCCATGGCTACACCTTC.

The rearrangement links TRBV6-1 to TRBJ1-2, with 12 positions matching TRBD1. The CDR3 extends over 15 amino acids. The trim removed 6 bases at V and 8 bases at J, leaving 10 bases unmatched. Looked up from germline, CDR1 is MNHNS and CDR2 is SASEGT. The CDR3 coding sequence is TGTGCCAGCAGAACCGCCGGGACAGGGGGCGAGGGCTACACCTTC. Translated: CASRTAGTGGEGYTF.

CDR3 sequence (DNA): TGTGCCAGCAGCACCAGGGTTACCCACGAGCAGTACTTC. It specifies CASSTRVTHEQYF. J is TRBJ2-7 and V is TRBV11-1; a weak D match, TRBD1 (5 bases). V lost 5 bases to trimming and J lost 5 bases, with 13 bases between them. Germline V gives CDR1 SGHAT, CDR2 FQDESV (reference sequence). CDR3 size: 13 residues.

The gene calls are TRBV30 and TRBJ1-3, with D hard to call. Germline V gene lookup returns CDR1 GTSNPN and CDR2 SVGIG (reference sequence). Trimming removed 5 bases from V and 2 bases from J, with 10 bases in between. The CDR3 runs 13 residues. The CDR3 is CAWGTAAGNTIYF. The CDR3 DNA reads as TGTGCCTGGGGAACGGCGGCTGGAAACACCATATATTTT.